The 10 T cell receptor beta chains in this list originate from one sample, sequenced in a study of technical replicates of blood from several donors. Sequencing was performed with immunoSEQ multiplex PCR; in TCRdb, only in-frame clones are kept and a portion is missing. The data hold over 85,000 clones, with 95% to 96% observed a single time. Sequenced material: T cells isolated from PBMCs. These receptors were taken from a human donor in good health.

The chain is built from TRBV11-3 and TRBJ2-3, with 8 bases that match TRBD2. This CDR3 comprises 16 residues. Trimming cost V 1 base and J 4 bases; bases outside gene matches: 7. CDR1 SGHNT and CDR2 YENEEA come from the germline V gene. The chain's CDR3 is CASSLVTGGSPDTQYF. In nucleotides, the CDR3 is TGTGCCAGCAGCTTAGTAACGGGAGGGTCCCCAGATACGCAGTATTTT.

The rearrangement joins TRBV19 to TRBJ2-3, with 7 bases identical to TRBD1. Germline-derived CDR1 and CDR2 are LNHDA and SQIVND (reference sequence). Trimming cost V 5 bases and J 4 bases; bases outside gene matches: 9. The CDR3 sequence is 15 residues long. The chain's CDR3 is CASSVRQGISDTQYF. The CDR3 DNA reads TGTGCCAGTAGTGTCCGACAGGGAATATCAGATACGCAGTATTTT. Full variable domain (outside the CDR3, taken from reference TRBV19 and TRBJ2-3): DGGITQSPKYLFRKEGQNVTLSCEQNLNHDAMYWYRQDPGQGLRLIYYSQIVNDFQKGDIAEGYSVSREKKESFPLTVTSAQKNPTAFYLCASSVRQGISDTQYFGPGTRLTVL.

This sequence joins TRBV6-5 and TRBJ1-2; weak D call: TRBD1 (5 bases). V was shortened by 6 bases and J by 4 bases, with 12 bases between the two germline ends. The CDR3 extends over 13 amino acids. Germline V gene sequence: CDR1 MNHEY, CDR2 SVGAGI. Here the CDR3 reads CASSRDLLYGYTF. CDR3 DNA sequence: TGTGCCAGCAGCCGGGACTTGCTCTATGGCTACACCTTC.

The chain carries TRBV19 and TRBJ1-1, with 9 positions matching TRBD1. Looked up from germline, CDR1 is LNHDA and CDR2 is SQIVND (reference sequence). The CDR3 has 15 residues. Trimming took 1 base from V and 3 from J; bases not matched to a gene: 3. The CDR3 nucleotides read TGTGCCAGTAGTATAGTGGGACAGGGAGACACTGAAGCTTTCTTT. Its translation: CASSIVGQGDTEAFF.

The chain is built from TRBV6-5 and TRBJ2-3; the D gene is possibly TRBD1 (5 bases). The CDR3 is 13 amino acids. Germline CDR1 reads MNHEY; CDR2 reads SVGAGI. V was trimmed by 6 bases and J by 2 bases, leaving 9 bases between them. In DNA, the CDR3 is TGTGCCAGCAGGGACATCGTCACAGATACGCAGTATTTT. It specifies CASRDIVTDTQYF.

The chain has TRBV5-1 and TRBJ2-1; TRBD1 might be the D (6 bases). The CDR3 extends over 14 amino acids. Trimming removed 4 bases from V and 5 bases from J, with 13 bases in between. Germline loops: CDR1 SGHRS, CDR2 YFSETQ. The DNA for the CDR3 is TGCGCCAGCAGCCCCTCAGGGGAAAACAATGAGCAGTTCTTC. The encoded protein is CASSPSGENNEQFF.

J is TRBJ1-2 and V is TRBV5-4, with TRBD1 as a possible D gene (5 bases). Germline V gene lookup returns CDR1 SGHNT and CDR2 YYREEE (reference sequence). With 0 bases removed from V and 4 bases from J, the gap between germline ends came to 10 bases. This CDR3 has 14 residues. CDR3: CASSLDRGVYGYTF. Here the CDR3 DNA reads TGTGCCAGCAGCTTGGATCGGGGGGTCTATGGCTACACCTTC.

The rearrangement joins TRBV5-6 to TRBJ2-3; 10 bases are a match to TRBD2. CDR3 length: 16 residues. With V trimmed by 2 bases and J by 3 bases, 6 bases remained unmatched. The V gene's germline CDR1 is SGHDT and CDR2 YYEEEE. The CDR3 loop is CASSLVTSGATDTQYF. CDR3 DNA sequence: TGTGCCAGCAGCTTAGTAACTAGCGGGGCGACAGATACGCAGTATTTT.

V usage is TRBV28 and J usage is TRBJ2-7, with D possibly TRBD1 on 5 matching bases. Trimming cost V 4 bases and J 3 bases, with 19 bases left between them. The CDR3 has 16 residues. Germline CDR1 MDHEN, CDR2 SYDVKM. The CDR3 region is CASSSADMGNYYEQYF. The CDR3 nucleotides read TGTGCCAGCAGTTCCGCGGACATGGGGAACTACTACGAGCAGTACTTC.

DNA of the CDR3: TGTGCCACCCTACAGGGCCCCCAAGAGACCCAGTACTTC. It encodes CATLQGPQETQYF. The V call is TRBV2, the J call TRBJ2-5; a weak D match, TRBD1 (6 bases). V shed 10 bases and J shed 1 base, with 13 bases lying between them. CDR1 is SNHLY, CDR2 FYNNEI, per germline. The CDR3 is made up of 13 amino acids.